The source of this T cell receptor (beta chain) is a study of T cell repertoires in cytomegalovirus infection (dated by TCRdb to between 2019 and 2020). General notes on the study: Donor HLA type was relevant to the analysis, as public TCR beta signatures indicated carriage of CMV infection together with the matching HLA type. Results the study describes overall, beyond this receptor: Cumulative frequency of public TCR beta family members discriminated carriers of CMV infection plus the relevant HLA type in this cohort and an independent approximately 360-donor cohort. The ex vivo response was dominated by HLA-C-restricted CMV-specific TCR beta clonotypes, which also provided the single most frequent clonotype in two of eight donors.

Data came from an Illumina HiSeq 1500. TCRdb trimmed the raw reads at Q25, called clones with MiXCR and kept productive beta chains. Records with the same CDR3 protein are collapsed into one entry carrying the most frequent genes and DNA. This sample comprises a few hundred thousand distinct CDR3 sequences, 15% to 20% of them detected only once. Together, the top ten hold around 10% of the sample. Notes on this clonotype: Its antigen is unknown. Per-base qualities were not stored, and no clone one base away is much larger.

CDR1 and CDR2 (GTSNPN, SVGIG) derive from the germline V gene (reference sequence). A distance of 9 bases separates the germline ends of V and J, which lose 3 bases and 3 bases respectively. From the cysteine up to the phenylalanine, the CDR3 has a length of 12 residues. Only CDR3 DNA remains: 36 bases, in frame from the first base. The sequenced sample consisted of PBMCs. The V gene is TRBV30 and the J gene is TRBJ2-7; matching of 5 bases hints at TRBD1 as the D gene. The sequence came from a human donor in good health (CMV status not recorded). Some clones in this sample may be carry-over from other donors' samples. CDR3 protein: CAWSTGGYEQYF. The nucleotide sequence is given as TGTGCCTGGAGCACAGGTGGCTACGAGCAGTACTTC.